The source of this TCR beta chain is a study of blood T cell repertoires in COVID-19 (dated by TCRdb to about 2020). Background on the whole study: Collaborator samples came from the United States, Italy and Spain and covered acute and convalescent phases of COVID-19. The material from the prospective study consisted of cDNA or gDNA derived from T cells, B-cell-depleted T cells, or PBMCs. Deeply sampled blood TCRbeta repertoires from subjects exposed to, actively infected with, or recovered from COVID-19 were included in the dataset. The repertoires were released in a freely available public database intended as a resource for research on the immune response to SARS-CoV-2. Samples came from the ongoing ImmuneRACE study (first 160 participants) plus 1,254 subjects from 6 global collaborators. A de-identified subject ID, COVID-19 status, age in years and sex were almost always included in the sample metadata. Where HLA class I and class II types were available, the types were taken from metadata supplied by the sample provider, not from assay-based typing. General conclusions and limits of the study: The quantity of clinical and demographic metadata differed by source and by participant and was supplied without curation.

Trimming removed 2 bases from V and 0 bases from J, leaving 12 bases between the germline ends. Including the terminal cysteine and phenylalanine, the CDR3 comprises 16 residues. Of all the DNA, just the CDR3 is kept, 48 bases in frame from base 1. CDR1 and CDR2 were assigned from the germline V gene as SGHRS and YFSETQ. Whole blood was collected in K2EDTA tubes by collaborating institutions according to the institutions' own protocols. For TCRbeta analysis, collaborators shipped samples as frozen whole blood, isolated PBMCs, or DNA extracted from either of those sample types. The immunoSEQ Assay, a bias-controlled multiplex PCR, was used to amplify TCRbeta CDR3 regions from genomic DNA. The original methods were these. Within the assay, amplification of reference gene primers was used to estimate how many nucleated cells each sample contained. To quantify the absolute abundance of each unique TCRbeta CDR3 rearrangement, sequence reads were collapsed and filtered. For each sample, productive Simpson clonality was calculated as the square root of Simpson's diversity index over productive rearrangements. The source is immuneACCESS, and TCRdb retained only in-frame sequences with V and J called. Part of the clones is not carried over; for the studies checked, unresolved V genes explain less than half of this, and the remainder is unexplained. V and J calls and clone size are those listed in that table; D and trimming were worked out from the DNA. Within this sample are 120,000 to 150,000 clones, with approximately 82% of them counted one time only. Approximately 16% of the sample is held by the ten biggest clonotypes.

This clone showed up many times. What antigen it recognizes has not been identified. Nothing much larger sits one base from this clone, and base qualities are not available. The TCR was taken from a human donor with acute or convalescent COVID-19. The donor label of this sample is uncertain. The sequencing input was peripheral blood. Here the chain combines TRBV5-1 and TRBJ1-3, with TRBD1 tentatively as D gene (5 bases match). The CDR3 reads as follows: CASSFGGESSGNTIYF. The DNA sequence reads TGCGCCAGCAGCTTCGGAGGGGAGAGCTCTGGAAACACCATATATTTT.